What follows are 22 T cell receptor beta chains derived from one specimen sequenced in a study of T-cell memory formation after mild COVID-19. TCRdb processed the 5' RACE reads anew with MiXCR; each CDR3 protein has one entry. The sample gives 250,000 to 350,000 distinct CDR3 sequences, approximately 19% of which show up once; roughly 21% is in the top ten. The sequenced material came from PBMCs or a T cell subset sorted from them (not recorded which). The source is a young man who had mild COVID-19 (a few samples of this study predate the infection). Cell type and time point are not known.

This clonotype appeared a few times. The V call is TRBV12-3 or TRBV12-4, the J call TRBJ2-1; no clear D. The CDR3 consists of 13 residues. The V and J ends lost 8 bases and 4 bases respectively, with 12 bases between them. The CDR3 coding sequence is TGTGCCAGCCGACCGACTGGTTACAATGAGCAGTTCTTC. It yields the protein CASRPTGYNEQFF.

V usage is TRBV29-1 and J usage is TRBJ2-7; 9 bases fit TRBD1. The V gene end was trimmed by 6 bases and the J gene end by 7 bases; junction bases not matched to a gene: 13. The CDR3 loop spans 14 amino acids. The germline CDR1 and CDR2 sequences are SQVTM and ANQGSEA. CDR3 amino acids: CSVGPGQGGWEQYF. The CDR3 bases are TGCAGCGTCGGACCGGGACAGGGAGGATGGGAGCAGTACTTC.

This clonotype was seen a handful of times. The chain couples TRBV14 to TRBJ2-7; TRBD1 might be the D (6 bases). Germline V gene data show CDR1 as SGHDN and CDR2 as FVKESK. This CDR3 has 12 amino acids. Trimming stripped 2 bases from V and 9 bases from J, with 11 bases between. CDR3 sequence: CASSQSSGVQYF. The CDR3, as DNA: TGTGCCAGCAGCCAAAGTTCAGGGGTGCAGTACTTC.

This clonotype was recorded only once. The rearrangement links TRBV12-3 or TRBV12-4 to TRBJ2-3; no clear D. This CDR3 region has 14 residues. The ends were cut back, 6 bases at V and 1 base at J, with 11 bases in the middle. The CDR3 DNA reads TGTGCCAGCAGCACTCTGTGGGGCACAGATACGCAGTATTTT. This gives the protein CASSTLWGTDTQYF.

V and J are TRBV11-3 and TRBJ2-1, with 10 nucleotides matching TRBD2. Trimming took 0 bases from V and 8 from J; bases not matched to a gene: 7. In germline, CDR1 is SGHNT, CDR2 YENEEA. The CDR3 is 16 residues long. Written as DNA, the CDR3 is TGTGCCAGCAGCTTAGAGTTAGCGGGGGGTCAGGATGAGCAGTTCTTC. Protein sequence: CASSLELAGGQDEQFF.

The sample holds a few counts of this clonotype. This chain links TRBV20-1 with TRBJ2-1; the D gene is possibly TRBD2 (6 bases). This CDR3 spans 12 amino acids. The germline CDR1 and CDR2 sequences are DFQATT and SNEGSKA (reference sequence). Trimming shortened V by 5 bases and J by 10 bases, and 15 bases separated the two germline ends. The CDR3 bases are TGCAGTGCTCCCGAGAGGAGGGGCGAGCAGTTCTTC. As protein: CSAPERRGEQFF.

The chain carries TRBV5-1 and TRBJ1-5, with 7 bases matching TRBD1. This CDR3 region has 14 residues. Germline-derived CDR1 and CDR2 are SGHRS and YFSETQ. The junction had 11 bases not matched to a gene; V was cut back by 4 bases and J by 10 bases. This CDR3 reads CASSRGQGGEPQHF. CDR3 coding DNA: TGCGCCAGCAGCCGGGGGCAGGGGGGTGAACCCCAGCATTTT. The entire variable domain, with the rest obtained from reference TRBV5-1 and TRBJ1-5, is as follows: KAGVTQTPRYLIKTRGQQVTLSCSPISGHRSVSWYQQTPGQGLQFLFEYFSETQRNKGNFPGRFSGRQFSNSRSEMNVSTLELGDSALYLCASSRGQGGEPQHFGDGTRLSIL.

At least ten counts were recorded for this clonotype. The chain joins TRBV12-3 or TRBV12-4 to TRBJ1-1; D gene unclear. V was shortened by 6 bases and J by 0 bases, with 11 bases between the two germline ends. This CDR3 comprises 14 residues. The CDR3 DNA reads as TGTGCCAGCAGACACCGGAGGCTGAACACTGAAGCTTTCTTT. Translating gives CASRHRRLNTEAFF.

The gene calls are TRBV4-2 and TRBJ2-5, with D possibly matching TRBD1 (5 bases). The CDR3 has 14 residues. CDR1 and CDR2 (germline): LGHNA, YNFKEQ. V lost 4 bases and J 7 bases, leaving 16 bases between the germline ends. The CDR3 sequence is CASSLTLGAGTQYF. The CDR3 DNA follows: TGTGCCAGCAGCCTCACCTTAGGGGCAGGGACCCAGTACTTC.

This clonotype was picked up a small number of times. In nucleotides, the CDR3 is TGTGCCAGCACCTCAATCGGACGGGTCAACTCCTACGAGCAGTACTTC. Its protein product is CASTSIGRVNSYEQYF. The V gene is TRBV11-2, the J gene TRBJ2-7; no clear D. The germline gives CDR1 SGHAT, CDR2 FQNNGV. The CDR3 extends over 16 amino acids. V was shortened by 7 bases and J by 0 bases, with 19 bases between the two germline ends. The complete variable domain, with remaining parts taken from reference TRBV11-2 and TRBJ2-7, reads EAGVAQSPRYKIIEKRQSVAFWCNPISGHATLYWYQQILGQGPKLLIQFQNNGVVDDSQLPKDRFSAERLKGVDSTLKIQPAKLEDSAVYLCASTSIGRVNSYEQYFGPGTRLTVT.

There are a few counts of this clonotype. This chain links TRBV7-3 with TRBJ2-6; weak D call: TRBD1 (5 bases). The germline V gene encodes CDR1 SGHTA and CDR2 FQGTGA. The V end was cut by 5 bases, the J end by 0 bases, with 14 bases between. The CDR3 runs to 17 residues. The CDR3 bases are TGTGCCAGCAGCCCCAGGACACCTAACTCTGGGGCCAACGTCCTGACTTTC. It yields the protein CASSPRTPNSGANVLTF.

The chain uses TRBV29-1 and TRBJ2-3; unclear D gene. Trimming stripped 1 base from V and 2 bases from J, with 13 bases between. Germline values: CDR1 SQVTM, CDR2 ANQGSEA. This CDR3 has 15 residues. The CDR3 sequence: CSVEGTQLDTDTQYF. As DNA, the CDR3 is TGCAGCGTTGAAGGGACCCAACTTGACACAGATACGCAGTATTTT.

This clonotype was counted between two and nine times. The chain links TRBV20-1 to TRBJ1-3; D uncertain. The V end was cut by 7 bases, the J end by 0 bases, with 13 bases between. CDR3 length: 14 residues. Germline V gives CDR1 DFQATT, CDR2 SNEGSKA (reference sequence). The CDR3 protein is CSGSRDHSGNTIYF. CDR3 nucleotide sequence: TGCAGTGGGAGCCGAGATCACTCTGGAAACACCATATATTTT.

In its sample, this clonotype was seen a few times. The gene calls are TRBV6-5 and TRBJ2-5, with 12 bases identical to TRBD2. The CDR3 covers 17 residues. Germline lookup yields CDR1 MNHEY and CDR2 SVGAGI. The V gene end was trimmed by 6 bases and the J gene end by 4 bases; junction bases not matched to a gene: 12. The CDR3 sequence: CASSVTSGGPFLETQYF. CDR3 sequence (DNA): TGTGCCAGCAGCGTCACTAGCGGGGGGCCCTTCTTAGAGACCCAGTACTTC.

This clonotype has a handful of counts. The CDR3 DNA reads as TGTGCCAGCAGCTTGGGTGGGATAACAAGGGGCTACACCTTC. Amino acid sequence: CASSLGGITRGYTF. The chain is built from TRBV5-5 and TRBJ1-2, with unresolved D. Trimming took 0 bases from V and 8 from J, leaving 14 bases between them. CDR1 SGHKS and CDR2 YYEKEE come from the germline V gene (reference sequence). The CDR3 sequence is 14 residues long.

The gene calls are TRBV5-1 and TRBJ1-2, with D tentatively TRBD1 (6 bases). Trimming took 0 bases from V and 4 from J, leaving 10 bases between them. This CDR3 has 14 residues. The germline V gene has CDR1 SGHRS and CDR2 YFSETQ. The CDR3 DNA sequence: TGCGCCAGCAGCTTGGCGGACAGCGGCTATGGCTACACCTTC. Protein sequence: CASSLADSGYGYTF.

This clonotype was seen a handful of times. The CDR3 DNA follows: TGCGCCAGCAGCTTGAACGGGGGACTAAGCTCCTACGAGCAGTACGTC. Residues: CASSLNGGLSSYEQYV. The chain joins TRBV5-1 to TRBJ2-7; TRBD2 agrees at 7 bases. Germline V gives CDR1 SGHRS, CDR2 YFSETQ. This CDR3 is 16 amino acids long. Unmatched junction bases numbered 7, after V lost 1 base and J lost 0 bases.

This clonotype was detected only a few times. Here the CDR3 DNA reads TGTGCCAGCAGTCAACTAGCGGGGATCAGCTCCTACAATGAGCAGTTCTTC. Protein product: CASSQLAGISSYNEQFF. The chain joins TRBV12-3 or TRBV12-4 to TRBJ2-1; TRBD2 agrees at 10 bases. The CDR3 consists of 17 residues. The ends lost 5 bases at V and 0 bases at J; junction bases unmatched: 7.

This clonotype occurred a few times. The chain links TRBV7-3 to TRBJ2-2; the match to TRBD1 covers 8 bases. This CDR3 has 15 residues. Germline CDR1 SGHTA, CDR2 FQGTGA. V trimming: 5 bases; J trimming: 7 bases; junction bases outside the gene matches: 9. The CDR3, as DNA: TGTGCCAGCAGCGGTTCAGGGGGCCTAGGCGGGGAGCTGTTTTTT. Translation gives CASSGSGGLGGELFF.

This clonotype has just a few counts. V gene TRBV5-5 combines with J gene TRBJ2-4; D possibly matches TRBD1 or TRBD2 (6 bases each). Trimming took off 1 base at V and 7 bases at J, with 18 bases between the two ends. The CDR3 has 16 amino acids. Germline lookup yields CDR1 SGHKS and CDR2 YYEKEE (reference sequence). The CDR3 loop is CASSLSPPGGGNIQYF. CDR3 nucleotide sequence: TGTGCCAGCAGCTTGTCGCCCCCCGGAGGGGGGAACATTCAGTACTTC.

This clonotype was counted a few times. The rearrangement uses TRBV12-3 or TRBV12-4 and TRBJ1-1; the D is unclear. Trimming removed 8 bases at V and 4 bases at J, with 14 bases between. CDR3 length equals 13 residues. CDR3 nucleotide sequence: TGTGCCAGCTCACCGCGAGGGTCCACTGAAGCTTTCTTT. Its protein product is CASSPRGSTEAFF.

This chain joins TRBV9 and TRBJ2-3; D uncertain. The germline CDR1 and CDR2 sequences are SGDLS and YYNGEE. V lost 3 bases and J 5 bases, leaving 7 bases between the germline ends. CDR3 length: 12 residues. CDR3 nucleotides: TGTGCCAGCAGCGAAACTTTAGATACGCAGTATTTT. As protein: CASSETLDTQYF.